The clone carrying this TCR beta chain has just a few counts. What it recognizes is unknown. This entry comes from a study of cytomegalovirus exposure and HLA in healthy donors. Broader study findings: It was around 160 TCR beta chains that were listed as cytomegalovirus-associated. Based on reports, TCR beta sequences accurately predicted HLA-A and HLA-B alleles for most subjects.

13 Jbeta primers and 60 Vbeta primers were used for the PCR. The protocol was immunoSEQ multiplex PCR, while the TCRdb copy is restricted to in-frame clones and leaves out a portion. The table includes over 85,000 clones, less than 90% detected once. The source is a man between 40 and 49 years old in good health and CMV-seronegative. Source material: PBMCs.

In DNA form, the CDR3 reads TGCGCCAGCAGTGACTCTGGGGAGCGGGGGGTCTCCTACAATGAGCAGTTCTTC. As protein: CASSDSGERGVSYNEQFF. The chain employs TRBV10-1 and TRBJ2-1; 9 positions match TRBD2. This CDR3 has 18 amino acids. The trim removed 3 bases at V and 0 bases at J, leaving 9 bases unmatched. Germline assignment: CDR1 WNHNN and CDR2 SYGVQD (reference sequence).